This TCR beta chain was captured in a study of T cell responses to AZD1222 COVID-19 vaccine. Combined were second doses at about 4 or about 12 weeks. The germline V gene encodes CDR1 SGDLS and CDR2 YYNGEE. The V and J ends lost 4 bases and 7 bases, in that order; junction bases with no gene match: 7. The CDR3 totals 16 residues. Study-wide points: Within unmutated variant regions lay the reported targets of nearly half of spike-specific TCRs. Clonal diversity was possibly underestimated, and white British individuals and females predominated among donors.

The data were produced by immunoSEQ multiplex PCR, yet TCRdb's version contains in-frame clones alone and is incomplete. Seen here are 150,000 to 200,000 clones, more than 75% observed once, and the top ten hold 26%. About this clone itself: Its matching antigen is unknown.

This rearrangement joins TRBV9 to TRBJ2-1, with TRBD2 matching 14 bases. The TCR comes from an adult who received the AZD1222 COVID-19 vaccine. This sample comprised peripheral blood, obtained 28 days after the second AZD1222 dose. In DNA form, the CDR3 reads TGTGCCAGCAGCCCACCCGGGACTAGCGGGAGTAATGAGCAGTTCTTC. This codes for CASSPPGTSGSNEQFF.